Detailed here is one T cell receptor beta chain. This entry is derived from a study of blood T cells in healthy people across ages. The use of a sample-barcoded 5' primer and a J-beta primer mix characterized a second PCR of roughly 6 to 11 cycles. TCRdb re-called the 5' RACE reads through MiXCR, storing one row per CDR3 protein. The sample has around 690,000 distinct CDR3 sequences, roughly 50% seen once. Healthy Caucasians from Russia aged about 6 to 90 served as donors. This CDR3 region has 15 residues. Germline V gene sequence: CDR1 MNHEY, CDR2 SMNVEV (reference sequence). V gave up 0 bases and J gave up 7 bases, with 15 bases separating them.

The V call is TRBV27, the J call TRBJ2-5, with a weak D call TRBD1 (6 bases). The sequence was obtained from a man in his 60s in good health. Sequenced: blood. In nucleotides, the CDR3 is TGTGCCAGCAGTTTATCCTCCCCAGGGGTTCGGACCCAGTACTTC. Its protein is CASSLSSPGVRTQYF.